This TCR beta chain was documented in a study of cytomegalovirus exposure and HLA in healthy donors. The PCR was carried out with 60 Vbeta primers and 13 Jbeta primers. Only in-frame clones appear in the TCRdb table, and some are missing; sequencing was by immunoSEQ multiplex PCR. In the table there are about 110,000 clones, 79% of which are singletons. Study outcomes and limitations: Fewer N-insertions than the roughly 630-donor mean were reportedly shown by an Asian-associated ancestry cluster in a later analysis. TCR beta chains numbering more than 150 were designated cytomegalovirus-associated. Common viral pathogens seemed to be connected with several of the most significant clusters, according to a later analysis. Within an earlier analysis, most TCR beta V segments proved productive either about 87% or about 30% of the time.

Regarding this clone: What it binds is not known.

Sequenced material: PBMCs. This clonotype was sampled from a woman aged 18-35 years in good health and CMV-seropositive.

CDR3 amino acids: CASSGLRGMGEKLFF. In DNA form, the CDR3 reads TGTGCCAGCAGTGGACTGCGGGGGATGGGCGAAAAACTGTTTTTT. J is TRBJ1-4 and V is TRBV2; perhaps TRBD1 as D (5 bases). The V gene's germline CDR1 is SNHLY and CDR2 FYNNEI. The CDR3 extends over 15 amino acids. Trimming removed 4 bases from V and 8 bases from J, with 17 bases in between.